The present TCR beta chain was sequenced within a study of metastatic and nonmetastatic thyroid tumors. V shed 0 bases and J 4 bases; nucleotides not matched to a gene: 6. Germline CDR1 reads MNHEY; CDR2 reads SVGAGI. CDR3 length: 16 residues. TCRdb recomputed clones from the PCR reads via MiXCR. The sample yields over 10,000 clones, 31% seen once. Thyroid surgery was preceded by no treatment in any patient. A few counts support this clone. The rearrangement uses TRBV6-5 and TRBJ1-2; 9 positions match TRBD1. The sequencing sample was made of tumor tissue. This TCR was recovered from a male donor with papillary thyroid cancer or a benign thyroid nodule (not recorded which). Some clones in this sample may be carry-over from other donors' samples. The CDR3 reads CASSYSNSGQGYGYTF. CDR3 DNA sequence: TGTGCCAGCAGTTACTCGAATTCGGGACAGGGCTATGGCTACACCTTC.